Given below is one TCR beta chain in context. This record belongs to a study of blood T cell repertoires in COVID-19. Study-wide background: Specimens from acute and convalescent COVID-19 originated in the United States, Italy and Spain. Sources were T cells, B-cell-depleted T cells, or PBMCs; the material itself was cDNA or gDNA.

CDR1 is LNHDA, CDR2 SQIVND, per germline (reference sequence). The CDR3 spans 13 residues. Trimming shortened V by 4 bases and J by 9 bases, and 13 bases separated the two germline ends. How the authors handled the data: Reference gene primer amplification in the assay estimated nucleated cell counts. Some clones are missing from TCRdb's copy, which holds only in-frame ones; the method was immunoSEQ multiplex PCR. V and J calls and clone size follow that table, whereas D and trimming were derived from the DNA. The table lists 140,000 or so clones, more than 75% of them singletons. This clonotype was obtained from a woman aged 45-60 years with acute or convalescent COVID-19. The chain has TRBV19 and TRBJ1-5; D is perhaps TRBD1 (5 bases). Sequencing was carried out using peripheral blood. CDR3 in amino acids: CASSTGRDRPQHF. CDR3 sequence (DNA): TGTGCCAGTAGTACGGGCAGGGATCGGCCCCAGCATTTT.